The next 16 T cell receptor beta chains were all read from a single sample in a study of Ad26.COV2.S vaccination and SARS-CoV-2 variants. Treatment noted: some 20 received Ad26.COV2.S at low or high dose, single or two shots; about 5 received placebo; per-sample allocation not given. Sample collection was performed on day 63 after the first vaccine or placebo injection. This table comes from immunoSEQ multiplex PCR, and its TCRdb copy is limited to in-frame clones, with some not included. The table shows around 300,000 clones, with approximately 86% occurring only once. The sample consisted of peripheral blood, taken in a trial of Ad26.COV2.S vaccine versus placebo. Every receptor here comes from a person aged 18-65 years who received the Ad26.COV2.S COVID-19 vaccine or a placebo.

The V gene is TRBV28, the J gene TRBJ2-1, with 9 nucleotides matching TRBD2. Germline V CDR1 and CDR2: MDHEN, SYDVKM. The V and J ends lost 3 bases and 7 bases, in that order; junction bases with no gene match: 4. The CDR3 loop spans 14 amino acids. The CDR3 protein is CASSLREGYNEQFF. CDR3 coding DNA: TGTGCCAGCAGTTTGCGGGAGGGCTATAATGAGCAGTTCTTC. The full variable domain, in which reference TRBV28 and TRBJ2-1 provide the parts outside the CDR3, is DVKVTQSSRYLVKRTGEKVFLECVQDMDHENMFWYRQDPGLGLRLIYFSYDVKMKEKGDIPEGYSVSREKKERFSLILESASTNQTSMYLCASSLREGYNEQFFGPGTRLTVL.

The rearrangement uses TRBV4-2 and TRBJ2-1; tentative D call: TRBD1 (6 bases). V lost 0 bases and J lost 0, with 9 bases in between. Per the germline V gene, CDR1 is LGHNA and CDR2 is YNFKEQ. This CDR3 has 16 residues. The CDR3 nucleotides are TGTGCCAGCAGCCAAGATGCAGGGGCCTCCTACAATGAGCAGTTCTTC. Translation: CASSQDAGASYNEQFF.

The rearrangement links TRBV24-1 to TRBJ2-5; 7 bases map to TRBD2. Losses at the gene ends were 6 bases for V and 1 base for J; bases not matched to a gene: 10. The CDR3 is made up of 16 amino acids. The V gene's germline CDR1 is KGHDR and CDR2 SFDVKD. CDR3: CATSPLGGDGQETQYF. In DNA form, the CDR3 reads TGTGCCACCAGTCCACTTGGGGGGGACGGCCAAGAGACCCAGTACTTC.

Notes on this clone: Other DNA variants within this sample encode the same CDR3. This chain links TRBV7-2 with TRBJ2-2; D unresolved. CDR1 is SGHTA, CDR2 FQGNSA, per germline. Trimming shortened V by 1 base and J by 4 bases, and 4 bases separated the two germline ends. The CDR3 runs to 13 residues. CDR3 DNA: TGTGCCAGCAGCTTAGGCCCCACCGGGGAGCTGTTTTTT. Residues: CASSLGPTGELFF.

The genes are TRBV4-3 and TRBJ1-2; D not resolved. This CDR3 contains 15 residues. Germline V gene lookup returns CDR1 LGHNA and CDR2 YSLEER. Trimming pared 0 bases from V and 8 bases from J, leaving 16 bases between. This chain's CDR3 is CASSQDTGELWGYTF. The DNA for the CDR3 is TGCGCCAGCAGCCAAGATACCGGGGAGCTATGGGGCTACACCTTC.

This chain links TRBV4-2 with TRBJ2-2; no clear D gene. This CDR3 is 15 amino acids long. From germline, CDR1 is LGHNA and CDR2 YNFKEQ. The V and J ends lost 1 base and 6 bases respectively, with 12 bases between them. DNA for the CDR3: TGTGCCAGCAGCCAAGTAGGAGAAGCCGCCGGGGAGCTGTTTTTT. It encodes CASSQVGEAAGELFF.

The rearrangement links TRBV5-6 to TRBJ2-1; a possible D gene is TRBD2 (5 bases). The CDR3 extends over 13 amino acids. V was cut by 4 bases and J by 2 bases, with 7 bases left in between. Per germline, CDR1 SGHDT and CDR2 YYEEEE. In DNA form, the CDR3 reads TGTGCCAGCAGCGCCGGGACCTACAATGAGCAGTTCTTC. Protein: CASSAGTYNEQFF.

The count of this clone is one. V usage is TRBV7-2 and J usage is TRBJ1-2; 7 positions match TRBD1. Germline values: CDR1 SGHTA, CDR2 FQGNSA. The CDR3 runs to 18 residues. V shed 4 bases, J shed 4 bases, and the junction held 18 bases outside the gene matches. The CDR3 reads CASSSEVRGPRFFYGYTF. As DNA, the CDR3 is TGTGCCAGCAGCTCAGAAGTTAGGGGGCCGAGATTCTTCTATGGCTACACCTTC.

The chain is built from TRBV4-1 and TRBJ1-6; TRBD1 is a possible D gene (5 bases). The CDR3 totals 15 residues. The V end was cut by 0 bases, the J end by 7 bases, with 10 bases between. Germline-derived CDR1 and CDR2 are MGHRA and YSYEKL. The CDR3 is CASSQDGTRNSPLHF. The CDR3 DNA is TGCGCCAGCAGCCAAGATGGGACCCGGAATTCACCCCTCCACTTT.

The chain employs TRBV28 and TRBJ1-3, with 8 bases identical to TRBD1. The junction had 3 bases not matched to a gene; V was cut back by 3 bases and J by 2 bases. The germline V gene has CDR1 MDHEN and CDR2 SYDVKM. The CDR3 runs to 15 residues. The CDR3 spells CASSFQGAPGNTIYF. In DNA form, the CDR3 reads TGTGCCAGCAGTTTCCAGGGGGCGCCTGGAAACACCATATATTTT.

The V gene is TRBV19, the J gene TRBJ1-1; TRBD1 agrees at 8 bases. The CDR3 contains 14 residues. After removal of 9 bases from V and 4 bases from J, the junction contained 10 bases not matched to a gene. Germline values: CDR1 LNHDA, CDR2 SQIVND (reference sequence). DNA of the CDR3: TGTGCCAGCGGGGCGGACAGGGATTTCACTGAAGCTTTCTTT. It encodes CASGADRDFTEAFF. Filled out from reference TRBV19 and TRBJ1-1, the complete variable domain reads DGGITQSPKYLFRKEGQNVTLSCEQNLNHDAMYWYRQDPGQGLRLIYYSQIVNDFQKGDIAEGYSVSREKKESFPLTVTSAQKNPTAFYLCASGADRDFTEAFFGQGTRLTVV.

This clone was detected only a few times. The J gene is TRBJ2-7, the V gene TRBV20-1; D uncertain. With 1 base removed from V and 7 bases from J, the gap between germline ends came to 8 bases. CDR1 is DFQATT, CDR2 SNEGSKA, per germline (reference sequence). The CDR3 length is 11 residues. The CDR3 nucleotides read TGCAGTGCTAGAGCGATGATGGAGCAGTACTTC. Amino acids: CSARAMMEQYF.

The V call is TRBV15, the J call TRBJ2-3, with 8 bases fitting TRBD2. This CDR3 region has 18 residues. Germline CDR1 reads LNHNV; CDR2 reads YYDKDF (reference sequence). V shed 1 base and J 2 bases; nucleotides not matched to a gene: 11. CDR3 sequence: CATSRAGTRVPNTDTQYF. CDR3 DNA: TGTGCCACCAGCAGAGCGGGGACTAGGGTTCCGAACACAGATACGCAGTATTTT.

The V call is TRBV4-3, the J call TRBJ1-2; TRBD1 aligns across 7 bases. CDR3 length equals 17 residues. CDR1 is LGHNA and CDR2 is YSLEER in the germline V gene. V trimming: 0 bases; J trimming: 6 bases; junction bases outside the gene matches: 13. This CDR3 reads CASSQEAGGPQYDGYTF. For the CDR3, the DNA is TGCGCCAGCAGCCAAGAGGCAGGGGGTCCACAATATGATGGCTACACCTTC.

This chain connects TRBV5-8 to TRBJ1-1; 7 bases line up with TRBD1. CDR1 SGHTS and CDR2 YDEGEE come from the germline V gene. This CDR3 has 12 residues. V lost 4 bases and J lost 7; bases outside the gene matches: 4. Written as DNA, the CDR3 is TGTGCCAGCAGCCCGGGACAGTTTGAAGCTTTCTTT. Translating it yields CASSPGQFEAFF. The variable domain in full, with the rest retrieved from reference TRBV5-8 and TRBJ1-1, is EAGVTQSPTHLIKTRGQQATLRCSPISGHTSVYWYQQALGLGLQFLLWYDEGEERNRGNFPPRFSGRQFPNYSSELNVNALELEDSALYLCASSPGQFEAFFGQGTRLTVV.

In its sample, this clone was seen a few times. The rearrangement joins TRBV18 to TRBJ1-6; D is unresolved. Deletions cut 3 bases from V and 5 bases from J, with 11 bases between. The length of the CDR3 is 15 residues. Germline CDR1 and CDR2: KGHSH and LQKENI. The chain's CDR3 is CASSPSAGNNSPLHF. The DNA of the CDR3 is TGTGCCAGCTCACCCTCGGCGGGGAATAATTCACCCCTCCACTTT.